The 10 T cell receptor beta chains below were found in one sample sequenced in a study of CD8+ T cells in alopecia areata. It was cDNA, reverse transcribed from extracted RNA, that served as the sequencing template. Clones were read by immunoSEQ multiplex PCR, and TCRdb kept only the in-frame ones, dropping some. In the table there are 200,000 to 250,000 clones, 64% of which are singletons. Treatment of the sample: oral pan-JAK inhibitor, 5-10 mg twice daily. Here the sequenced sample was CD4+ T cells sorted from blood, taken at week 4, from a patient treated with tofacitinib. These receptors all stem from a human donor with alopecia areata.

The V call is TRBV6-5, the J call TRBJ2-2, with TRBD1 as a possible D gene (5 bases). The germline V gene encodes CDR1 MNHEY and CDR2 SVGAGI. The CDR3 runs 14 residues. Trimming left V 5 bases short and J 4 bases short, with 11 bases between. For the CDR3, the DNA is TGTGCCAGCAGTGAGACAGACTCCACCGGGGAGCTGTTTTTT. This sequence encodes CASSETDSTGELFF.

This clone appeared a single time. The chain links TRBV4-3 to TRBJ2-7; a possible D gene is TRBD1 (6 bases). This CDR3 has 13 residues. The germline gives CDR1 LGHNA, CDR2 YSLEER. V lost 4 bases and J lost 6, with 13 bases in between. The CDR3 DNA follows: TGCGCCAGCAGCCGGGACCTCAGGGGCGAGCAGTACTTC. Its protein is CASSRDLRGEQYF.

The V call is TRBV9, the J call TRBJ2-5, with 9 nucleotides matching TRBD1. The CDR3 runs 15 residues. From germline, CDR1 is SGDLS and CDR2 YYNGEE. J gave up 1 base and V 1 base, and 2 bases lay outside the gene matches. For the CDR3, the DNA is TGTGCCAGCAGCGTACGACAGGGGGGCCAAGAGACCCAGTACTTC. Residues: CASSVRQGGQETQYF.

The gene calls are TRBV30 and TRBJ2-6; no firm D call. This CDR3 contains 15 residues. CDR1 is GTSNPN and CDR2 is SVGIG in the germline V gene (reference sequence). Trimming stripped 3 bases from V and 0 bases from J, with 9 bases between. The CDR3: CAWSPINSGANVLTF. In DNA, the CDR3 is TGTGCCTGGAGCCCTATAAACTCTGGGGCCAACGTCCTGACTTTC.

The rearrangement joins TRBV29-1 to TRBJ1-2, with 11 bases identical to TRBD1. J gave up 7 bases and V 4 bases, and 11 bases lay outside the gene matches. Germline values: CDR1 SQVTM, CDR2 ANQGSEA. The CDR3 length is 15 residues. The CDR3 DNA reads TGCAGCGTTGCCCCGACCGGACAGGGGGCCCGTGGCTACACCTTC. Translated, it gives CSVAPTGQGARGYTF.

V gene TRBV18 combines with J gene TRBJ1-1; D is perhaps TRBD1 (6 bases). Trimming took off 0 bases at V and 0 bases at J, with 20 bases between the two ends. The CDR3 extends over 19 amino acids. Germline CDR1 and CDR2: KGHSH and LQKENI. CDR3: CASSPPLRQDGRLNTEAFF. CDR3 nucleotide sequence: TGTGCCAGCTCACCACCCTTACGACAGGATGGTCGGCTGAACACTGAAGCTTTCTTT. The variable domain in full, completed from reference TRBV18 and TRBJ1-1, reads NAGVMQNPRHLVRRRGQEARLRCSPMKGHSHVYWYRQLPEEGLKFMVYLQKENIIDESGMPKERFSAEFPKEGPSILRIQQVVRGDSAAYFCASSPPLRQDGRLNTEAFFGQGTRLTVV.

This clone has more than one count but fewer than ten. The chain links TRBV2 to TRBJ1-3; D ambiguous. V gave up 4 bases and J gave up 0 bases, with 13 bases separating them. From germline, CDR1 is SNHLY and CDR2 FYNNEI. This CDR3 comprises 16 residues. The CDR3 protein is CASSGSAVSSGNTIYF. In nucleotides, the CDR3 is TGTGCCAGCAGTGGGTCGGCGGTGTCCTCTGGAAACACCATATATTTT.

V is TRBV6-1 and J is TRBJ2-3; 10 nucleotides align to TRBD1. V was clipped by 6 bases and J by 3 bases; unmatched bases: 6. The CDR3 extends over 15 amino acids. Germline CDR1 and CDR2: MNHNS and SASEGT. CDR3 DNA: TGTGCCAGCAGGGCCCCGGGACAGGGGACAGATACGCAGTATTTT. Translated: CASRAPGQGTDTQYF.

For this clone: Other DNA sequences in the sample encode the same CDR3. V and J are TRBV29-1 and TRBJ1-1; no definite D call. There are 13 residues in the CDR3. Germline V gene sequence: CDR1 SQVTM, CDR2 ANQGSEA. V lost 6 bases, J lost 1 base, and 12 bases lay in between. The CDR3 region is CSVLGQENTEAFF. CDR3 sequence (DNA): TGCAGCGTCCTGGGTCAAGAGAACACTGAAGCTTTCTTT.

This chain joins TRBV9 and TRBJ1-3; D is undetermined. Germline CDR1 SGDLS, CDR2 YYNGEE. CDR3 length equals 15 residues. Between the trimmed V and J ends, which lost 0 bases and 0 bases, there was a span of 7 bases. The DNA for the CDR3 is TGTGCCAGCAGCGTAGCCCCAATCTCTGGAAACACCATATATTTT. It codes for CASSVAPISGNTIYF.